Presented here are 27 T cell receptor beta chains from one specimen sequenced in a study of blood T cell repertoires in COVID-19. The data were produced by immunoSEQ multiplex PCR, yet TCRdb's version contains in-frame clones alone and is incomplete. Of 300,000 to 400,000 clones in the sample, 88% were seen once. Sequencing used PBMCs or T cells enriched from blood (not recorded which). The receptor set was obtained from a woman aged 30 to 39 with acute COVID-19.

This chain links TRBV19 with TRBJ2-2, with TRBD1 identical over 7 bases. V was pared by 6 bases and J by 3 bases, with 7 bases of the junction left unmatched. From germline, CDR1 is LNHDA and CDR2 SQIVND (reference sequence). The CDR3 is made up of 15 amino acids. The CDR3 DNA reads as TGTGCCAGTAGATCGACAGGGCCATACACCGGGGAGCTGTTTTTT. Protein: CASRSTGPYTGELFF.

V is TRBV10-2 and J is TRBJ1-6, with TRBD1 matching 7 bases. CDR3 size: 14 residues. V lost 5 bases to trimming and J lost 5 bases; unmatched junction nucleotides: 3. In germline, CDR1 is WSHSY, CDR2 SAAADI. This CDR3 is CASSWGQHNSPLHF. As DNA, the CDR3 is TGCGCCAGCAGTTGGGGACAGCATAATTCACCCCTCCACTTT.

The rearrangement joins TRBV7-2 to TRBJ1-1; 9 bases are shared with TRBD1. V was pared by 7 bases and J by 6 bases, with 9 bases of the junction left unmatched. CDR1 SGHTA and CDR2 FQGNSA come from the germline V gene. The CDR3 is 14 residues long. CDR3 region: CASNLRQGGSEAFF. Here the CDR3 DNA reads TGTGCCAGCAACTTGCGACAGGGGGGTTCTGAAGCTTTCTTT.

This chain links TRBV5-4 with TRBJ1-6, with D maybe TRBD1 (5 bases). Trimming took 3 bases from V and 6 from J, leaving 16 bases between them. This CDR3 has 16 residues. CDR1 SGHNT and CDR2 YYREEE come from the germline V gene (reference sequence). The CDR3 nucleotides are TGTGCCAGCAGCTCCCGTCAGGGTGGTGTTAATTCACCCCTCCACTTT. It is translated as CASSSRQGGVNSPLHF.

The chain is built from TRBV10-3 and TRBJ2-3; 7 positions match TRBD2. The V and J ends lost 8 bases and 3 bases, in that order; junction bases with no gene match: 5. The germline gives CDR1 ENHRY, CDR2 SYGVKD. The length of the CDR3 is 13 residues. CDR3 protein: CAIAQRGTDTQYF. The CDR3 DNA sequence: TGTGCCATCGCCCAGCGGGGAACAGATACGCAGTATTTT.

This clone was detected once. J is TRBJ1-2 and V is TRBV6-5; D perhaps matches TRBD1 (5 bases). Germline assignment: CDR1 MNHEY and CDR2 SVGAGI. CDR3 length: 13 residues. V dropped 11 bases and J dropped 4 bases, with 17 bases sitting between them. This chain's CDR3 is CAYGTGSIYGYTF. The CDR3 DNA is TGTGCCTACGGCACAGGTTCGATCTATGGCTACACCTTC.

V usage is TRBV28 and J usage is TRBJ1-1; no clear D gene. Germline assignment: CDR1 MDHEN and CDR2 SYDVKM. The CDR3 is 11 residues long. Trimming stripped 3 bases from V and 8 bases from J, with 7 bases between. CDR3 residues: CASSFSGEAFF. CDR3 in DNA: TGTGCCAGCAGTTTCTCCGGGGAAGCTTTCTTT.

The J gene is TRBJ1-2, the V gene TRBV15, with TRBD1 matching 7 bases. Trimming cost V 3 bases and J 5 bases; bases outside gene matches: 12. CDR3 length: 16 residues. From germline, CDR1 is LNHNV and CDR2 YYDKDF (reference sequence). In DNA, the CDR3 is TGTGCCACCAGCAGTCCGGGACAGCGCCTGCTTTATGGCTACACCTTC. It encodes CATSSPGQRLLYGYTF.

The V and J genes are TRBV6-5 and TRBJ1-2, with TRBD1 matching 8 bases. This CDR3 is built from 15 residues. V lost 5 bases and J lost 4; bases outside the gene matches: 9. Germline V lookup: CDR1 MNHEY, CDR2 SVGAGI. CDR3 sequence (DNA): TGTGCCAGCAGTAAGACAGGGGACCTCGGCTATGGCTACACCTTC. As protein: CASSKTGDLGYGYTF.

This clone has only one observation. The chain carries TRBV24-1 and TRBJ1-5, with a tentative D call TRBD1 (6 bases). The germline V gene encodes CDR1 KGHDR and CDR2 SFDVKD. Trimming shortened V by 6 bases and J by 5 bases, and 19 bases separated the two germline ends. The CDR3 extends over 16 amino acids. CDR3 nucleotides: TGTGCCACCAGTTCTGGTCTTCCGGGACAACATCAGCCCCAGCATTTT. Translation gives CATSSGLPGQHQPQHF.

The chain joins TRBV19 to TRBJ1-2, with TRBD1 as a possible D gene (5 bases). Trimming stripped 5 bases from V and 2 bases from J, with 12 bases between. The CDR3 extends over 14 amino acids. Germline CDR1 and CDR2: LNHDA and SQIVND (reference sequence). CDR3 in amino acids: CASSPQGRNYGYTF. The DNA of the CDR3 is TGTGCCAGTAGTCCTCAGGGCAGAAACTATGGCTACACCTTC.

The gene calls are TRBV9 and TRBJ2-5; 9 bases agree with TRBD2. CDR3 length: 16 residues. With V trimmed by 0 bases and J by 5 bases, 8 bases remained unmatched. Germline CDR1 SGDLS, CDR2 YYNGEE. The CDR3 region has the DNA TGTGCCAGCAGCGTAGGCGCGGGGGGGACAATGGAGACCCAGTACTTC. Protein product: CASSVGAGGTMETQYF. Full variable domain (rest looked up from reference TRBV9 and TRBJ2-5): DSGVTQTPKHLITATGQRVTLRCSPRSGDLSVYWYQQSLDQGLQFLIQYYNGEERAKGNILERFSAQQFPDLHSELNLSSLELGDSALYFCASSVGAGGTMETQYFGPGTRLLVL.

The chain couples TRBV19 to TRBJ1-2; TRBD1 matches at 8 bases. After removal of 6 bases from V and 8 bases from J, the junction contained 14 bases not matched to a gene. The CDR3 extends over 15 amino acids. The V gene's germline CDR1 is LNHDA and CDR2 SQIVND (reference sequence). For the CDR3, the DNA is TGTGCCAGTAGAAGGGATAGAGGACAGGGCAACGGCTACACCTTC. The encoded protein is CASRRDRGQGNGYTF. The whole variable domain, filled in from reference TRBV19 and TRBJ1-2, reads DGGITQSPKYLFRKEGQNVTLSCEQNLNHDAMYWYRQDPGQGLRLIYYSQIVNDFQKGDIAEGYSVSREKKESFPLTVTSAQKNPTAFYLCASRRDRGQGNGYTFGSGTRLTVV.

This clone was observed a few times. The rearrangement uses TRBV9 and TRBJ2-2, with 9 positions matching TRBD2. The CDR3 length is 14 residues. The ends lost 3 bases at V and 6 bases at J; junction bases unmatched: 3. Per the germline V gene, CDR1 is SGDLS and CDR2 is YYNGEE. CDR3 amino acids: CASSEGLAAGELFF. The CDR3 DNA reads TGTGCCAGCAGCGAGGGACTAGCAGCCGGGGAGCTGTTTTTT.

This clone was seen more than once but under ten times. CDR3 sequence (DNA): TGTGCCAGCAGCTTAGCAACGGGACAGGCGCAAAACACTGAAGCTTTCTTT. Its translation is CASSLATGQAQNTEAFF. The chain has TRBV7-2 and TRBJ1-1, with 8 positions matching TRBD1. Germline V lookup: CDR1 SGHTA, CDR2 FQGNSA. V trimming: 0 bases; J trimming: 2 bases; junction bases outside the gene matches: 8. This CDR3 is built from 17 residues.

V usage is TRBV14 and J usage is TRBJ2-1, with 8 bases matching TRBD1. Trimming at V came to 2 bases and at J to 6 bases, leaving 15 bases not matched to a gene. Germline assignment: CDR1 SGHDN and CDR2 FVKESK. There are 18 residues in the CDR3. The DNA for the CDR3 is TGTGCCAGCAGCCAACAACCCGGGACAGGCTCGGGGCGCAATGAGCAGTTCTTC. Protein sequence: CASSQQPGTGSGRNEQFF. Full variable domain (outside the CDR3, taken from reference TRBV14 and TRBJ2-1): EAGVTQFPSHSVIEKGQTVTLRCDPISGHDNLYWYRRVMGKEIKFLLHFVKESKQDESGMPNNRFLAERTGGTYSTLKVQPAELEDSGVYFCASSQQPGTGSGRNEQFFGPGTRLTVL.

V usage is TRBV4-2 and J usage is TRBJ2-7; 10 bases map to TRBD1. V lost 1 base and J lost 5; bases outside the gene matches: 11. The germline V gene has CDR1 LGHNA and CDR2 YNFKEQ. The CDR3 loop spans 17 amino acids. The CDR3: CASSQGSYGQGVDEQYF. The DNA for the CDR3 is TGTGCCAGCAGCCAAGGATCGTACGGACAGGGGGTCGACGAGCAGTACTTC.

V usage is TRBV3-1 (or the pseudogene TRBV3-2) and J usage is TRBJ1-5, with D unclear. This CDR3 contains 17 residues. Germline V gives CDR1 LGHDT, CDR2 YNNKEL (reference sequence). V shed 0 bases and J shed 3 bases, with 15 bases lying between them. Here the CDR3 reads CASSQDWREPDNQPQHF. The CDR3 DNA sequence: TGTGCCAGCAGCCAAGATTGGAGGGAACCCGACAATCAGCCCCAGCATTTT.

The chain combines TRBV4-1 with TRBJ2-1; 12 nucleotides match TRBD2. The germline CDR1 and CDR2 sequences are MGHRA and YSYEKL. V gave up 4 bases and J gave up 4 bases; unmatched junction bases: 2. The CDR3 has 15 amino acids. This chain's CDR3 is CASSRGTSGYNEQFF. The CDR3 DNA is TGCGCCAGCAGCCGAGGGACTAGCGGGTACAATGAGCAGTTCTTC.

The rearrangement joins TRBV18 to TRBJ1-1; D is possibly TRBD1 (5 bases). The V gene's germline CDR1 is KGHSH and CDR2 LQKENI. CDR3 length: 12 residues. The V and J ends lost 3 bases and 6 bases respectively, with 8 bases between them. Written as DNA, the CDR3 is TGTGCCAGCTCACCGCTAGGGGCTGAAGCTTTCTTT. It yields the protein CASSPLGAEAFF.

The rearrangement joins TRBV30 to TRBJ2-1, with D possibly matching TRBD2 (5 bases). The germline CDR1 and CDR2 sequences are GTSNPN and SVGIG (reference sequence). CDR3 length: 14 residues. Trimming left V 0 bases short and J 7 bases short, with 13 bases between. Here the CDR3 DNA reads TGTGCCTGGAGTGTAGAAGTAGCGAGTAATGAGCAGTTCTTC. It specifies CAWSVEVASNEQFF.

The V and J genes are TRBV30 and TRBJ2-2, with a weak D call TRBD2 (5 bases). Trimming removed 4 bases at V and 11 bases at J, with 11 bases between. Germline CDR1 GTSNPN, CDR2 SVGIG (reference sequence). The CDR3 extends over 11 amino acids. CDR3 protein: CAWTWGDELFF. In DNA, the CDR3 is TGTGCCTGGACTTGGGGAGACGAGCTGTTTTTT.

The chain has TRBV7-9 and TRBJ2-1; D may be TRBD2 (5 bases). Trimming removed 1 base at V and 9 bases at J, with 10 bases between. This CDR3 contains 13 residues. Germline V lookup: CDR1 SEHNR, CDR2 FQNEAQ (reference sequence). CDR3 loop: CASSLVAGAEQFF. The DNA of the CDR3 is TGTGCCAGCAGCTTAGTTGCGGGCGCTGAGCAGTTCTTC.

The V gene is TRBV3-1 (or the pseudogene TRBV3-2), the J gene TRBJ2-7; the D is unclear. The V gene lost 2 bases and the J gene lost 4 bases, with 6 bases spanning the gap. Germline CDR1 is LGHDT and CDR2 is YNNKEL (reference sequence). There are 12 residues in the CDR3. The CDR3 nucleotides are TGTGCCAGCAGCCAAAACTTTTACGAGCAGTACTTC. It yields the protein CASSQNFYEQYF.

This clone was picked up one time. This rearrangement joins TRBV4-3 to TRBJ2-5; TRBD2 aligns across 10 bases. CDR3 size: 15 residues. V was clipped by 3 bases and J by 5 bases; unmatched bases: 6. Germline V gives CDR1 LGHNA, CDR2 YSLEER. The chain's CDR3 is CASSQGFSGGETQYF. CDR3 DNA: TGCGCCAGCAGCCAGGGGTTTAGCGGGGGGGAGACCCAGTACTTC.

The genes are TRBV2 and TRBJ2-3; a possible D gene is TRBD1 (6 bases). Deletions cut 2 bases from V and 1 base from J, with 10 bases between. Germline V gene sequence: CDR1 SNHLY, CDR2 FYNNEI. The CDR3 extends over 15 amino acids. The CDR3 reads CASSELGAGTDTQYF. In nucleotides, the CDR3 is TGTGCCAGCAGTGAACTGGGGGCAGGCACAGATACGCAGTATTTT.

The chain links TRBV11-2 to TRBJ1-2; D gene unclear. Per germline, CDR1 SGHAT and CDR2 FQNNGV. The CDR3 covers 17 residues. The V end was cut by 0 bases, the J end by 2 bases, with 16 bases between. CDR3 in amino acids: CASSLDVPRGGNYGYTF. The CDR3 coding sequence is TGTGCCAGCAGCTTAGATGTCCCCCGGGGAGGGAACTATGGCTACACCTTC. The entire variable domain, with the rest obtained from reference TRBV11-2 and TRBJ1-2, is as follows: EAGVAQSPRYKIIEKRQSVAFWCNPISGHATLYWYQQILGQGPKLLIQFQNNGVVDDSQLPKDRFSAERLKGVDSTLKIQPAKLEDSAVYLCASSLDVPRGGNYGYTFGSGTRLTVV.